This T cell receptor beta chain was obtained from a study of blood T cell repertoires in COVID-19. In the study overall: The United States, Italy and Spain provided the acute and convalescent COVID-19 samples.

CDR1 SGDLS and CDR2 YYNGEE come from the germline V gene. The CDR3 runs 14 residues. V gave up 3 bases and J gave up 6 bases; unmatched junction bases: 0. Per the authors' pipeline: Amplification of reference gene primers provided the estimated nucleated cell counts. Some clones are missing from TCRdb's copy, which holds only in-frame ones; the method was immunoSEQ multiplex PCR. The DNA was the basis for D and trimming; V, J and clone size are from that table. The sample shows some 150,000 clones, under 85% of them seen only once. This clonotype was obtained from a woman aged 80 or older in a cohort sampled during active or convalescent COVID-19. The rearrangement joins TRBV9 to TRBJ1-6, with TRBD1 matching 10 bases. Sequences were obtained from peripheral blood. CDR3 sequence reads: CASSGTGGNSPLHF. The CDR3 DNA sequence: TGTGCCAGCAGCGGGACAGGGGGTAATTCACCCCTCCACTTT.